These 23 T cell receptor beta chains share one sample of origin, sequenced in a study of shared clonotypes between healthy human individuals. Clones were sequenced by immunoSEQ multiplex PCR, and TCRdb holds only the in-frame ones, with some missing. In the table there are hundreds of thousands of clones, about 78% of which are singletons. The sample consisted of memory CD4+ T cells sorted from blood. Regarding subset: CD45RA-negative fraction. The receptor source for this set is a woman in her 30s in good health.

The V and J genes are TRBV11-2 and TRBJ1-1; tentatively, D is TRBD1 (5 bases). Germline loops: CDR1 SGHAT, CDR2 FQNNGV. The length of the CDR3 is 13 residues. Trimming took 5 bases from V and 5 from J, leaving 12 bases between them. As DNA, the CDR3 is TGTGCCAGCAGCCAGGGAGGGGTAACTGAAGCTTTCTTT. It specifies CASSQGGVTEAFF.

The chain couples TRBV5-1 to TRBJ2-1; TRBD1 agrees at 9 bases. With 2 bases clipped from V and 5 bases from J, the junction kept 8 bases outside the gene matches. From germline, CDR1 is SGHRS and CDR2 YFSETQ. The CDR3 spans 16 residues. The CDR3: CASSFHPGQGDNEQFF. CDR3 DNA: TGCGCCAGCAGCTTCCACCCGGGACAGGGCGACAATGAGCAGTTCTTC.

The gene calls are TRBV28 and TRBJ2-7, with 12 bases lining up with TRBD1. This CDR3 has 15 amino acids. V shed 5 bases, J shed 2 bases, and the junction held 4 bases outside the gene matches. The germline V gene has CDR1 MDHEN and CDR2 SYDVKM. DNA of the CDR3: TGTGCCAGCAGTCAGGGGACAGGGGGCACCTACGAGCAGTACTTC. Encoded protein: CASSQGTGGTYEQYF.

The chain combines TRBV13 with TRBJ2-1; 12 bases are shared with TRBD2. The CDR3 consists of 16 residues. The V and J ends lost 5 bases and 4 bases, in that order; junction bases with no gene match: 6. Germline-derived CDR1 and CDR2 are PRHDT and FYEKMQ (reference sequence). DNA for the CDR3: TGTGCCAGCAGCGCAAGGACTAGCGGGATATACAATGAGCAGTTCTTC. This codes for CASSARTSGIYNEQFF.

This clone was observed many times. Other nucleotide sequences in the sample specify the same CDR3. This chain links TRBV7-2 with TRBJ2-3; no firm D call. In germline, CDR1 is SGHTA, CDR2 FQGNSA. The CDR3 has 12 residues. V lost 2 bases to trimming and J lost 6 bases, with 6 bases between them. Written as DNA, the CDR3 is TGTGCCAGCAGCTTATATGGGGATACGCAGTATTTT. Its protein is CASSLYGDTQYF. Looking up the rest from reference TRBV7-2 and TRBJ2-3 gives the full variable domain: GAGVSQSPSNKVTEKGKDVELRCDPISGHTALYWYRQSLGQGLEFLIYFQGNSAPDKSGLPSDRFSAERTGGSVSTLTIQRTQQEDSAVYLCASSLYGDTQYFGPGTRLTVL.

The chain employs TRBV7-2 and TRBJ2-5; possibly TRBD1 for D (7 bases). Germline CDR1 reads SGHTA; CDR2 reads FQGNSA. The CDR3 sequence is 13 residues long. The V and J ends lost 5 bases and 2 bases respectively, with 9 bases between them. The chain's CDR3 is CASSAGQQETQYF. The DNA of the CDR3 is TGTGCCAGCAGCGCGGGACAGCAAGAGACCCAGTACTTC.

The genes are TRBV29-1 and TRBJ2-5, with 8 bases identical to TRBD1. CDR1 is SQVTM, CDR2 ANQGSEA, per germline. The CDR3 consists of 13 residues. V was pared by 7 bases and J by 5 bases, with 9 bases of the junction left unmatched. The CDR3 protein is CSAPGTGGETQYF. DNA of the CDR3: TGCAGCGCTCCCGGGACAGGAGGGGAGACCCAGTACTTC.

This clone came up a few times. The CDR3 reads CASSPRMNTEAFF. As DNA, the CDR3 is TGTGCCAGCAGCCCTCGCATGAACACTGAAGCTTTCTTT. The chain carries TRBV28 and TRBJ1-1; D is ambiguous. The CDR3 sequence is 13 residues long. V lost 6 bases and J lost 0, with 8 bases in between. Germline values: CDR1 MDHEN, CDR2 SYDVKM. The full variable domain, completed using reference TRBV28 and TRBJ1-1, is DVKVTQSSRYLVKRTGEKVFLECVQDMDHENMFWYRQDPGLGLRLIYFSYDVKMKEKGDIPEGYSVSREKKERFSLILESASTNQTSMYLCASSPRMNTEAFFGQGTRLTVV.

The chain joins TRBV29-1 to TRBJ1-4; TRBD1 is a possible D gene (6 bases). The CDR3 runs 13 residues. CDR1 is SQVTM and CDR2 is ANQGSEA in the germline V gene. V lost 3 bases to trimming and J lost 7 bases, with 12 bases between them. Here the CDR3 reads CSVDNRAGEKLFF. CDR3 bases: TGCAGCGTTGATAACAGGGCGGGTGAAAAACTGTTTTTT. The full variable domain, in which reference TRBV29-1 and TRBJ1-4 provide the parts outside the CDR3, is SAVISQKPSRDICQRGTSLTIQCQVDSQVTMMFWYRQQPGQSLTLIATANQGSEATYESGFVIDKFPISRPNLTFSTLTVSNMSPEDSSIYLCSVDNRAGEKLFFGSGTQLSVL.

The genes are TRBV23-1 and TRBJ2-5; D is perhaps TRBD2 (6 bases). The J call may be mistaken, given a closer DNA end match to TRBJ2-7. Being an ORF, TRBV23-1 has a function that is uncertain. This CDR3 is built from 13 residues. CDR3 loop: CASSPGLPYEQYF. The CDR3 DNA sequence: TGCGCCAGCAGTCCGGGACTTCCCTACGAGCAGTACTTC.

Only a few counts were recorded for this clone. The gene calls are TRBV9 and TRBJ2-5; 8 bases are shared with TRBD1. The V and J ends lost 3 bases and 4 bases, in that order; junction bases with no gene match: 8. Germline V gene sequence: CDR1 SGDLS, CDR2 YYNGEE. The CDR3 sequence is 15 residues long. The CDR3 sequence is CASSAARTGRETQYF. CDR3 nucleotides: TGTGCCAGCAGCGCCGCGAGGACAGGGAGAGAGACCCAGTACTTC.

This clone was counted only a few times. V gene TRBV18 combines with J gene TRBJ2-7; a weak D match, TRBD2 (5 bases). The germline gives CDR1 KGHSH, CDR2 LQKENI. V shed 3 bases and J shed 3 bases, with 18 bases lying between them. This CDR3 contains 16 residues. The CDR3 DNA reads TGTGCCAGCTCACCCCAGGAGCAGCGGAATAACTACGAGCAGTACTTC. Its protein product is CASSPQEQRNNYEQYF.

The chain combines TRBV29-1 with TRBJ2-1; 11 nucleotides align to TRBD2. The trim removed 6 bases at V and 2 bases at J, leaving 15 bases unmatched. Germline CDR1 reads SQVTM; CDR2 reads ANQGSEA. The CDR3 totals 18 residues. The CDR3 nucleotides read TGCAGCGTCCTAGCGGGAGGCCCCTATCACGTAACCTACAATGAGCAGTTCTTC. It specifies CSVLAGGPYHVTYNEQFF.

Of note for this clone: The likely explanation is a read error, given a far larger clone one base away. J is TRBJ2-7 and V is TRBV6-6, with 10 bases identical to TRBD1. There are 13 residues in the CDR3. The ends lost 6 bases at V and 2 bases at J; junction bases unmatched: 1. The V gene's germline CDR1 is MNHNY and CDR2 SVGAGI (reference sequence). CDR3 residues: CASRDRGAYEQYF. The CDR3 coding sequence is TGTGCCAGCAGGGACAGGGGGGCCTACGAGCAGTACTTC.

This clone was observed a few times. Additional DNA sequences in this sample encode the identical CDR3. V gene TRBV28 combines with J gene TRBJ1-1; 8 bases fit TRBD1. J was trimmed by 4 bases and V by 4 bases; bases with no gene match: 2. Germline assignment: CDR1 MDHEN and CDR2 SYDVKM. The CDR3 has 13 amino acids. The DNA of the CDR3 is TGTGCCAGCAGTTCAGGGGGCGGCACTGAAGCTTTCTTT. Protein product: CASSSGGGTEAFF.

The V gene is TRBV6-4, the J gene TRBJ2-7; 7 nucleotides line up with TRBD1. Germline V gene sequence: CDR1 MRHNA, CDR2 SNTAGT. CDR3 length equals 12 residues. Unmatched junction bases numbered 5, after V lost 5 bases and J lost 7 bases. Here the CDR3 DNA reads TGTGCCAGCAGTTCACAGGGGTTAGAGCAGTACTTC. Amino acid sequence: CASSSQGLEQYF.

In DNA, the CDR3 is TGTGCCAGTAGTATAGGCCCGGGACAGGGTGATTGGACTGAAGCTTTCTTT. Its translation: CASSIGPGQGDWTEAFF. V and J are TRBV19 and TRBJ1-1; 9 bases align to TRBD1. The V and J ends lost 1 base and 5 bases, in that order; junction bases with no gene match: 11. This CDR3 is 17 amino acids long. Germline assignment: CDR1 LNHDA and CDR2 SQIVND (reference sequence).

This clone was seen a few times. This chain connects TRBV14 to TRBJ1-2; 7 bases agree with TRBD1. Germline trimming cut 1 base from V and 4 bases from J; bases unmatched to any gene: 6. The CDR3 sequence is 15 residues long. Looked up from germline, CDR1 is SGHDN and CDR2 is FVKESK. As DNA, the CDR3 is TGTGCCAGCAGCCAAGGACAGGGATACTTCTATGGCTACACCTTC. As protein: CASSQGQGYFYGYTF.

The table lists this clone with a few counts. The gene calls are TRBV7-8 and TRBJ2-3, with D maybe TRBD1 (6 bases). The CDR3 covers 13 residues. Germline assignment: CDR1 SGHVS and CDR2 FQNEAQ. Trimming removed 5 bases from V and 3 bases from J, with 9 bases in between. The CDR3 coding sequence is TGTGCCAGCAGCCCTGGGACAACAGATACGCAGTATTTT. Amino acid sequence: CASSPGTTDTQYF.

The J gene is TRBJ2-2, the V gene TRBV27; D is unresolved. With 4 bases removed from V and 4 bases from J, the gap between germline ends came to 4 bases. Germline V gives CDR1 MNHEY, CDR2 SMNVEV (reference sequence). This CDR3 comprises 12 residues. The CDR3 bases are TGTGCCAGCAGTTCTAGCACCGGGGAGCTGTTTTTT. Its protein product is CASSSSTGELFF.

The chain joins TRBV29-1 to TRBJ2-2; D is ambiguous. The germline CDR1 and CDR2 sequences are SQVTM and ANQGSEA. Trimming stripped 5 bases from V and 2 bases from J, with 6 bases between. The CDR3 extends over 12 amino acids. Written as DNA, the CDR3 is TGCAGCGTTTTCGAAAACACCGGGGAGCTGTTTTTT. It codes for CSVFENTGELFF.

This chain connects TRBV10-3 to TRBJ2-7; 7 nucleotides match TRBD2. From germline, CDR1 is ENHRY and CDR2 SYGVKD. The V and J ends lost 4 bases and 5 bases, in that order; junction bases with no gene match: 2. The CDR3 spans 12 residues. The CDR3: CAISVTSHEQYF. Written as DNA, the CDR3 is TGTGCCATCAGTGTGACTAGCCACGAGCAGTACTTC.

This chain connects TRBV10-3 to TRBJ2-7; 10 nucleotides agree with TRBD2. Germline V gives CDR1 ENHRY, CDR2 SYGVKD. CDR3 length: 18 amino acids. J gave up 2 bases and V 0 bases, and 10 bases lay outside the gene matches. The CDR3 sequence: CAISESMVAGGPTYEQYF. The CDR3, as DNA: TGTGCCATCAGTGAGTCGATGGTAGCGGGAGGACCAACCTACGAGCAGTACTTC.